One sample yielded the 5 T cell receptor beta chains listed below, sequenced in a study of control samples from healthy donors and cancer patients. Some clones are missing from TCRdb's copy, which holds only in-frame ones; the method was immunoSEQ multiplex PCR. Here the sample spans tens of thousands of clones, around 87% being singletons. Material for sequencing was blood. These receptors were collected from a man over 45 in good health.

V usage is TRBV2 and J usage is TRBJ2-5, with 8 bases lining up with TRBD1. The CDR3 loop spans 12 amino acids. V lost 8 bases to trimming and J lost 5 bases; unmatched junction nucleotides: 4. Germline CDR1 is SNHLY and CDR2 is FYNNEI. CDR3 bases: TGTGCCAGCCAGGGGGCGGGGGAGACCCAGTACTTC. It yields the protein CASQGAGETQYF. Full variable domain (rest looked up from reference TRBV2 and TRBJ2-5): EPEVTQTPSHQVTQMGQEVILRCVPISNHLYFYWYRQILGQKVEFLVSFYNNEISEKSEIFDDQFSVERPDGSNFTLKIRSTKLEDSAMYFCASQGAGETQYFGPGTRLLVL.

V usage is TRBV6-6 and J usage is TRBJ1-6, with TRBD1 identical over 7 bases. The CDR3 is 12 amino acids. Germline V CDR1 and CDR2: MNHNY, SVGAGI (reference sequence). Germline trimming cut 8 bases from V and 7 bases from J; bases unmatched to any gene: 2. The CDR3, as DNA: TGTGCCAGCGGGACAGCCAATTCACCCCTCCACTTT. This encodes CASGTANSPLHF.

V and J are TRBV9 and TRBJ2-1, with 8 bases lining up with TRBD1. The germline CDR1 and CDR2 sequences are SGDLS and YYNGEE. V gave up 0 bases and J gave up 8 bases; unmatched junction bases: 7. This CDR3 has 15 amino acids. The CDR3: CASSVDPDRGYEQFF. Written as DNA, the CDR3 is TGTGCCAGCAGCGTAGACCCTGACAGGGGCTATGAGCAGTTCTTC.

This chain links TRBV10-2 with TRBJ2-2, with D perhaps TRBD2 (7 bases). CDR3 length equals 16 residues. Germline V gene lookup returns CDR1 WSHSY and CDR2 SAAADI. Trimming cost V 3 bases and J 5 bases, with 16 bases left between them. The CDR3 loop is CASSDKGGTGTGELFF. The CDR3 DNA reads TGCGCCAGCAGTGATAAGGGGGGGACGGGAACCGGGGAGCTGTTTTTT.

CDR3 DNA sequence: TGTGCCAGCAGCCCACAGGGAAAACAGCCCCAGCATTTT. It yields the protein CASSPQGKQPQHF. This chain links TRBV6-6 with TRBJ1-5, with D tentatively TRBD1 (6 bases). The CDR3 runs to 13 residues. CDR1 is MNHNY, CDR2 SVGAGI, per germline (reference sequence). Trimming shortened V by 6 bases and J by 7 bases, and 13 bases separated the two germline ends.